The 27 T cell receptor beta chains in this list originate from one sample, sequenced in a study of T cell responses to AZD1222 COVID-19 vaccine. Measured with immunoSEQ multiplex PCR; TCRdb has only the in-frame clones, and not every one. This table holds around 120,000 clones, 91% found once. Here the sequenced sample was peripheral blood, taken on day 0 of AZD1222 vaccination. The receptors come from an adult in good health.

This rearrangement joins TRBV5-8 to TRBJ2-7; D not certain. V lost 4 bases, J lost 0 bases, and 11 bases lay in between. Germline values: CDR1 SGHTS, CDR2 YDEGEE. The CDR3 runs to 14 residues. CDR3 residues: CASSRYDLSYEQYF. The CDR3 DNA sequence: TGTGCCAGCAGCAGGTACGACCTCTCCTACGAGCAGTACTTC.

This clone was observed a single time. This CDR3 reads CAASTFHYNSPLHF. The DNA of the CDR3 is TGTGCCGCTTCCACCTTCCACTATAATTCACCCCTCCACTTT. The chain employs TRBV6-6 and TRBJ1-6, with D unclear. This CDR3 region has 14 residues. Looked up from germline, CDR1 is MNHNY and CDR2 is SVGAGI (reference sequence). The V end was cut by 11 bases, the J end by 3 bases, with 14 bases between.

The table lists this clone with a count of one. The chain carries TRBV13 and TRBJ1-1; D gene unclear. The CDR3 extends over 13 amino acids. Germline V gene lookup returns CDR1 PRHDT and CDR2 FYEKMQ (reference sequence). The V gene lost 4 bases and the J gene lost 7 bases, with 13 bases spanning the gap. The CDR3 DNA reads as TGTGCCAGCAGCTCTGTCTTTTCCTATGAAGCTTTCTTT. This translates into CASSSVFSYEAFF.

The chain employs TRBV5-6 and TRBJ2-7; D possibly matches TRBD1 or TRBD2 (5 bases each). Trimming cost V 6 bases and J 1 base, with 14 bases left between them. The CDR3 has 14 amino acids. Germline V gene data show CDR1 as SGHDT and CDR2 as YYEEEE. The CDR3 sequence: CASTLRGRSYEQYF. CDR3 bases: TGTGCCAGCACCCTAAGGGGACGTTCCTACGAGCAGTACTTC.

This chain joins TRBV6-5 and TRBJ1-1, with a possible D match to TRBD1 (5 bases). The V gene lost 4 bases and the J gene lost 5 bases, with 11 bases spanning the gap. The germline CDR1 and CDR2 sequences are MNHEY and SVGAGI. The CDR3 totals 13 residues. Here the CDR3 reads CASSSQRGTEAFF. Here the CDR3 DNA reads TGTGCCAGCAGTTCACAGAGGGGAACTGAAGCTTTCTTT.

The gene calls are TRBV6-5 and TRBJ2-4; no definite D call. Per the germline V gene, CDR1 is MNHEY and CDR2 is SVGAGI. This CDR3 has 16 amino acids. V lost 2 bases and J 13 bases, leaving 24 bases between the germline ends. CDR3 residues: CASSYLSVHEARPQYF. CDR3 DNA sequence: TGTGCCAGCAGTTACCTCTCGGTACACGAGGCTCGGCCCCAGTACTTC.

The chain employs TRBV5-1 and TRBJ2-6; TRBD1 is a possible D gene (5 bases). The V end was cut by 4 bases, the J end by 2 bases, with 13 bases between. Looked up from germline, CDR1 is SGHRS and CDR2 is YFSETQ. The CDR3 is 16 amino acids. CDR3 sequence (DNA): TGCGCCAGCAGCCCCCAAGGGGTTACTGGGGCCAACGTCCTGACTTTC. Encoded protein: CASSPQGVTGANVLTF.

This chain joins TRBV5-4 and TRBJ2-3; the D gene is possibly TRBD2 (6 bases). This CDR3 has 16 amino acids. V dropped 5 bases and J dropped 1 base, with 17 bases sitting between them. Germline V gene sequence: CDR1 SGHNT, CDR2 YYREEE (reference sequence). The CDR3 DNA follows: TGTGCCAGCAGTGCGGGGCCGTTCCTACGCACAGATACGCAGTATTTT. This codes for CASSAGPFLRTDTQYF.

The rearrangement joins TRBV9 to TRBJ2-1; TRBD2 is a possible D gene (6 bases). Per the germline V gene, CDR1 is SGDLS and CDR2 is YYNGEE. Trimming cost V 0 bases and J 0 bases, with 16 bases left between them. This CDR3 spans 18 amino acids. CDR3 DNA sequence: TGTGCCAGCAGCGTAGGGAGTAGCGGAGCCTTCTCCTACAATGAGCAGTTCTTC. Protein product: CASSVGSSGAFSYNEQFF.

This chain joins TRBV5-1 and TRBJ2-7; D might be TRBD1 (6 bases). Trimming shortened V by 4 bases and J by 1 base, and 12 bases separated the two germline ends. The CDR3 consists of 14 residues. Germline V gene lookup returns CDR1 SGHRS and CDR2 YFSETQ. The DNA for the CDR3 is TGCGCCAGCAGCCCAGGAAGGGGGTCCTACGAGCAGTACTTC. Amino acids: CASSPGRGSYEQYF.

DNA of the CDR3: TGTGCCATCAGGACAGGCCTAGGAGAAAAACTGTTTTTT. Residues: CAIRTGLGEKLFF. The chain carries TRBV10-3 and TRBJ1-4; perhaps TRBD1 as D (6 bases). Germline values: CDR1 ENHRY, CDR2 SYGVKD. CDR3 length equals 13 residues. Trimming cost V 6 bases and J 8 bases, with 13 bases left between them.

The chain is built from TRBV10-3 and TRBJ2-5; D unresolved. CDR1 and CDR2 (germline): ENHRY, SYGVKD. There are 14 residues in the CDR3. The germline V and J ends were trimmed by 0 bases and 3 bases, with 8 bases remaining between them. The CDR3 DNA is TGTGCCATCAGTGAGTCGAGCGATAAAGAGACCCAGTACTTC. It translates to CAISESSDKETQYF.

In this sample, this clone turned up once. The rearrangement joins TRBV2 to TRBJ2-5; TRBD2 matches 8 bases. Germline CDR1 SNHLY, CDR2 FYNNEI. Trimming removed 6 bases from V and 4 bases from J; junction bases left unmatched: 10. CDR3 size: 15 residues. The CDR3 DNA reads as TGTGCCAGCAGGGAATCAGCGGGAGCCCCAGAGACCCAGTACTTC. Translating gives CASRESAGAPETQYF.

The V and J genes are TRBV3-1 (or the pseudogene TRBV3-2) and TRBJ2-1, with TRBD2 matching 10 bases. The germline V gene has CDR1 LGHDT and CDR2 YNNKEL (reference sequence). The CDR3 has 17 amino acids. J lost 2 bases, V lost 1 base, and 5 bases had no gene match. The chain's CDR3 is CASSQVSGRAPYNEQFF. Here the CDR3 DNA reads TGTGCCAGCAGCCAAGTAAGCGGGAGGGCTCCCTACAATGAGCAGTTCTTC.

The V gene is TRBV10-1, the J gene TRBJ1-5; 9 bases are shared with TRBD1. Trimming removed 3 bases from V and 7 bases from J; junction bases left unmatched: 19. CDR1 is WNHNN, CDR2 SYGVQD, per germline (reference sequence). CDR3 length equals 19 residues. Here the CDR3 DNA reads TGCGCCAGCAGTGACCGCTCCCGGCCGGGACAGGGATGTTGCCAGCCCCAGCATTTT. Translating it yields CASSDRSRPGQGCCQPQHF.

The chain links TRBV9 to TRBJ1-3; no clear D gene. CDR3 size: 12 residues. The germline V gene encodes CDR1 SGDLS and CDR2 YYNGEE. V lost 6 bases and J lost 1, with 5 bases in between. The CDR3 nucleotides read TGTGCCAGCACCAATTCTGGAAACACCATATATTTT. This encodes CASTNSGNTIYF. The complete variable domain, with remaining parts taken from reference TRBV9 and TRBJ1-3, reads DSGVTQTPKHLITATGQRVTLRCSPRSGDLSVYWYQQSLDQGLQFLIQYYNGEERAKGNILERFSAQQFPDLHSELNLSSLELGDSALYFCASTNSGNTIYFGEGSWLTVV.

The gene calls are TRBV5-5 and TRBJ1-6, with D uncertain. In germline, CDR1 is SGHKS, CDR2 YYEKEE (reference sequence). Trimming shortened V by 4 bases and J by 8 bases, and 13 bases separated the two germline ends. The CDR3 sequence is 14 residues long. Here the CDR3 DNA reads TGTGCCAGCAGCAGAGCAGGATCGGATTCACCCCTCCACTTT. Protein product: CASSRAGSDSPLHF.

V is TRBV18 and J is TRBJ2-1, with a possible D match to TRBD1 (5 bases). The CDR3 totals 17 residues. Looked up from germline, CDR1 is KGHSH and CDR2 is LQKENI. With 1 base removed from V and 3 bases from J, the gap between germline ends came to 16 bases. CDR3 loop: CASSPLGLSVGYNEQFF. For the CDR3, the DNA is TGTGCCAGCTCACCACTGGGGCTATCCGTCGGCTACAATGAGCAGTTCTTC.

This chain links TRBV27 with TRBJ2-5, with 10 bases lining up with TRBD2. The V gene's germline CDR1 is MNHEY and CDR2 SMNVEV (reference sequence). The CDR3 length is 16 residues. Germline trimming cut 4 bases from V and 10 bases from J; bases unmatched to any gene: 15. The CDR3 loop is CASSSIWEREGRDQYF. The CDR3 nucleotides read TGTGCCAGCAGTTCGATCTGGGAGCGGGAGGGCCGGGACCAGTACTTC.

The chain recombines TRBV19 with TRBJ1-5, with TRBD1 matching over 8 bases. Germline CDR1 and CDR2: LNHDA and SQIVND (reference sequence). J gave up 4 bases and V 3 bases, and 11 bases lay outside the gene matches. This CDR3 spans 17 amino acids. The CDR3, as DNA: TGTGCCAGTAGTATCAGGCTAGGGACAGGCCTAAATCAGCCCCAGCATTTT. This gives the protein CASSIRLGTGLNQPQHF.

J is TRBJ1-1 and V is TRBV7-3; a possible D gene is TRBD1 (6 bases). V was pared by 4 bases and J by 7 bases, with 16 bases between. CDR3 length: 14 residues. Germline V gene lookup returns CDR1 SGHTA and CDR2 FQGTGA. CDR3: CASSSYPRGGEAFF. As DNA, the CDR3 is TGTGCCAGCAGCTCGTACCCCCGAGGGGGTGAAGCTTTCTTT.

The rearrangement links TRBV7-9 to TRBJ1-6, with D hard to call. This CDR3 comprises 16 residues. CDR1 SEHNR and CDR2 FQNEAQ come from the germline V gene (reference sequence). V lost 0 bases to trimming and J lost 10 bases, with 16 bases between them. The CDR3 here is CASSLAGSWSSSPLHF. The CDR3 nucleotides read TGTGCCAGCAGCTTAGCGGGCAGTTGGTCTTCATCACCCCTCCACTTT. Full variable domain (remainder filled in from reference TRBV7-9 and TRBJ1-6): DTGVSQNPRHKITKRGQNVTFRCDPISEHNRLYWYRQTLGQGPEFLTYFQNEAQLEKSRLLSDRFSAERPKGSFSTLEIQRTEQGDSAMYLCASSLAGSWSSSPLHFGNGTRLTVT.

The rearrangement joins TRBV11-3 to TRBJ2-2; TRBD2 agrees at 7 bases. Germline CDR1 SGHNT, CDR2 YENEEA. CDR3 length: 16 amino acids. The ends lost 1 base at V and 6 bases at J; junction bases unmatched: 8. The CDR3 sequence: CASSLAGGQGAGELFF. As DNA, the CDR3 is TGTGCCAGCAGCTTAGCGGGAGGCCAAGGGGCCGGGGAGCTGTTTTTT.

This clone has a handful of counts. V is TRBV19 and J is TRBJ2-3; TRBD1 might be the D (5 bases). This CDR3 region has 15 residues. Germline values: CDR1 LNHDA, CDR2 SQIVND (reference sequence). With 6 bases removed from V and 2 bases from J, the gap between germline ends came to 15 bases. CDR3 coding DNA: TGTGCCAGTAGACAGGACGGTGACGACACAGATACGCAGTATTTT. This codes for CASRQDGDDTDTQYF.

This clone was detected only once. The rearrangement links TRBV27 to TRBJ2-2; possibly TRBD1 or TRBD2 for D (6 bases each). The CDR3 totals 14 residues. Trimming stripped 6 bases from V and 4 bases from J, with 12 bases between. Germline V gives CDR1 MNHEY, CDR2 SMNVEV (reference sequence). The CDR3 protein is CASRWGASTGELFF. In nucleotides, the CDR3 is TGTGCCAGCAGATGGGGGGCAAGCACCGGGGAGCTGTTTTTT.

The chain carries TRBV21-1 and TRBJ1-1; TRBD1, the table's D call, was not compared with the DNA. TRBV21-1 is a pseudogene locus. The CDR3 contains 16 residues. CDR3 in amino acids: CASSKIPGSMNTEAFF. Written as DNA, the CDR3 is TGTGCCAGCAGCAAAATTCCAGGGTCCATGAACACTGAAGCTTTCTTT.

The CDR3 region is CASSQVAWEQYF. The CDR3 DNA is TGTGCCAGCAGCCAAGTAGCTTGGGAGCAGTACTTC. The rearrangement links TRBV3-1 (or the pseudogene TRBV3-2) to TRBJ2-7; D remains unclear. Germline V lookup: CDR1 LGHDT, CDR2 YNNKEL (reference sequence). The CDR3 consists of 12 residues. V lost 1 base and J lost 7, with 8 bases in between.